This TCR beta chain was profiled in a study of cytomegalovirus exposure and HLA in healthy donors. Study information: T cells numbering approximately 170 million yielded around 120 million unique TCR beta sequences in an earlier analysis.

Study-wide results and limits: Later work associated roughly 17,000 TCR beta sequences with HLA alleles at 0.05 false discovery rate. In a later analysis, TCR beta V- and J-gene trimming was associated with a missense DCLRE1C variant.

Turning to this clone: Its antigen is unknown.

In the PCR, 60 Vbeta and 13 Jbeta primers were used. The protocol was immunoSEQ multiplex PCR, while the TCRdb copy is restricted to in-frame clones and leaves out a portion. The data hold fewer than 250,000 clones, with about 86% observed a single time. The sequencing input was PBMCs. This TCR was sampled from a man aged 35 to 55 in good health and CMV-seropositive.

The CDR3 coding sequence is TGTGCCATCAGTGATTCGGGGTCGAAAGATGAGCAGTTCTTC. It yields the protein CAISDSGSKDEQFF. The chain uses TRBV10-3 and TRBJ2-1; tentatively, D is TRBD2 (5 bases). The CDR3 consists of 14 residues. CDR1 and CDR2 (germline): ENHRY, SYGVKD. V lost 3 bases, J lost 8 bases, and 14 bases lay in between.